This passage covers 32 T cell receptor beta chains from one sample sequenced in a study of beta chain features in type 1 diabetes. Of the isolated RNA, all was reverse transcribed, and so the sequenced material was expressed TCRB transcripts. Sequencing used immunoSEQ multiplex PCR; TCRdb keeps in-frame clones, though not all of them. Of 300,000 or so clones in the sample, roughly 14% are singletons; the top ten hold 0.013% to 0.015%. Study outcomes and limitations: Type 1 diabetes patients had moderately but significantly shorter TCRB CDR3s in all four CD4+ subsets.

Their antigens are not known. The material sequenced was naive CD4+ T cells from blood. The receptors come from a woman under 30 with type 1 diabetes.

The CDR3 DNA is TGTGCCAGCAGCTTAAACAGACAAGAGACCCAGTACTTC. Its translation: CASSLNRQETQYF. The J gene is TRBJ2-5, the V gene TRBV7-3; D uncertain. CDR1 is SGHTA, CDR2 FQGTGA, per germline. This CDR3 comprises 13 residues. Trimming took off 1 base at V and 2 bases at J, with 5 bases between the two ends. The full variable domain, completed using reference TRBV7-3 and TRBJ2-5, is GAGVSQTPSNKVTEKGKYVELRCDPISGHTALYWYRQSLGQGPEFLIYFQGTGAADDSGLPNDRFFAVRPEGSVSTLKIQRTERGDSAVYLCASSLNRQETQYFGPGTRLLVL.

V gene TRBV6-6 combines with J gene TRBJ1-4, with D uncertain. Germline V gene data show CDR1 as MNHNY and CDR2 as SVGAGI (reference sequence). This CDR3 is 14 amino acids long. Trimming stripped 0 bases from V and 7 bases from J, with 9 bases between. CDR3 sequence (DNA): TGTGCCAGCAGTTACTCGTTTGGCCCTGAAAAACTGTTTTTT. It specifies CASSYSFGPEKLFF.

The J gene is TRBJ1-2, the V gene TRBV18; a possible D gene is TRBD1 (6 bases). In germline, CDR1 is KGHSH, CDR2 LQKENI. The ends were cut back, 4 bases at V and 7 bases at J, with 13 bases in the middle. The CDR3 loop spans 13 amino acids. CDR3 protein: CASSRTGNGGYTF. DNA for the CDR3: TGTGCCAGCTCACGAACAGGGAATGGTGGCTACACCTTC.

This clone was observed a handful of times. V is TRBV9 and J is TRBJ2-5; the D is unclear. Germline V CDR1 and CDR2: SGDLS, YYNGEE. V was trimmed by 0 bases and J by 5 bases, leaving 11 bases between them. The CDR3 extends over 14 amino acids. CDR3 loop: CASSVELIEETQYF. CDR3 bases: TGTGCCAGCAGCGTAGAATTGATAGAGGAGACCCAGTACTTC.

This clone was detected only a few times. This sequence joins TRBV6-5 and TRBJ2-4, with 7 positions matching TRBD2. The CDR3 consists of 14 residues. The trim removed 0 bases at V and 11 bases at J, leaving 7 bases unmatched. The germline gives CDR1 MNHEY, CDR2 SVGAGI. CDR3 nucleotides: TGTGCCAGCAGTTACTCGGAGGGAGGGATATTTCAGTACTTC. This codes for CASSYSEGGIFQYF.

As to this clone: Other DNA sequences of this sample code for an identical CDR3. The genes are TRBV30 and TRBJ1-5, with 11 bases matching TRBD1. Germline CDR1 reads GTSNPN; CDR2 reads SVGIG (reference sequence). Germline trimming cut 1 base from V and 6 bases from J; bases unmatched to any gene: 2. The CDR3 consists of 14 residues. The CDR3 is CAWSEGTGGQPQHF. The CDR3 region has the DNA TGTGCCTGGAGTGAGGGGACAGGGGGTCAGCCCCAGCATTTT.

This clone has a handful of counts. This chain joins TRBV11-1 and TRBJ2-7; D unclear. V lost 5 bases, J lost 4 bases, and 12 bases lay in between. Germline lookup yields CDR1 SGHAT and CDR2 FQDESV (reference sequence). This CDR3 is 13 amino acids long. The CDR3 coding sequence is TGTGCCAGCAGCCTACAAGCGCTGTACGAGCAGTACTTC. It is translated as CASSLQALYEQYF.

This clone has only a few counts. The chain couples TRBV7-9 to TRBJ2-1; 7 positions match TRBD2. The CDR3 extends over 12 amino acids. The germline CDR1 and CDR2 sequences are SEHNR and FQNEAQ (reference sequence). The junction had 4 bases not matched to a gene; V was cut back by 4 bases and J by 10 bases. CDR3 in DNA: TGTGCCAGCAGCTCGGGGGGATGGGAGCAGTTCTTC. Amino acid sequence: CASSSGGWEQFF.

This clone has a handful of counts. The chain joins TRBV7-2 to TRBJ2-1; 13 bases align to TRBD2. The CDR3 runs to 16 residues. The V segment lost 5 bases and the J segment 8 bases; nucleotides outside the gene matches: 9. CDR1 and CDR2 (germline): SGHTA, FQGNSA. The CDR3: CASSRIGLAGVDEQFF. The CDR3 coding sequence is TGTGCCAGCAGCAGAATAGGACTAGCGGGAGTCGATGAGCAGTTCTTC.

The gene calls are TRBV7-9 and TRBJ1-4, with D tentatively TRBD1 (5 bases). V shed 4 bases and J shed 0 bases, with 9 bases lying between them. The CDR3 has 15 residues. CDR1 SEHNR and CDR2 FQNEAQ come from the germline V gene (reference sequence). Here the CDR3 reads CASSYDSATNEKLFF. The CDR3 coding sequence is TGTGCCAGCAGCTATGACAGTGCAACTAATGAAAAACTGTTTTTT.

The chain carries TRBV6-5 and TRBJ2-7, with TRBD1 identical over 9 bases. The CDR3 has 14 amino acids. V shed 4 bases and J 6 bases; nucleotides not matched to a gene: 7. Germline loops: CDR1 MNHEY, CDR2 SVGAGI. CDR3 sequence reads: CASSFRQGGGEQYV. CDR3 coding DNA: TGTGCCAGCAGTTTCCGACAGGGGGGCGGCGAGCAGTACGTC.

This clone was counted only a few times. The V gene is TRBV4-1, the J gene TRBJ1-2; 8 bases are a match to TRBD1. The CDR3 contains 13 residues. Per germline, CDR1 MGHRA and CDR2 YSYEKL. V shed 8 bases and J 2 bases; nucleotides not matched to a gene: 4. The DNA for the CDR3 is TGCGCCAGCGCCGGGACAGGCAACTATGGCTACACCTTC. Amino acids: CASAGTGNYGYTF.

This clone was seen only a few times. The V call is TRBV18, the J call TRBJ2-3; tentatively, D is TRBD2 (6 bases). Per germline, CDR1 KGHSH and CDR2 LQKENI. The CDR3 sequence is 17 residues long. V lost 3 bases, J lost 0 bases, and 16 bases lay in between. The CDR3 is CASSPTSSALSTDTQYF. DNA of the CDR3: TGTGCCAGCTCACCTACGTCTAGCGCTTTGAGCACAGATACGCAGTATTTT.

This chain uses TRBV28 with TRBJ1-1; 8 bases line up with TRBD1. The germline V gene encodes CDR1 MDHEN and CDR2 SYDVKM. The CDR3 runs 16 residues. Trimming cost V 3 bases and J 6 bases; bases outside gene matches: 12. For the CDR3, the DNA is TGTGCCAGCAGTTTGCTCCCGGGACAGGAGGGCCCTGAAGCTTTCTTT. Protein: CASSLLPGQEGPEAFF.

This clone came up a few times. The CDR3 sequence is CASSPGWTSGYNEQFF. Here the CDR3 DNA reads TGTGCCAGCTCACCGGGCTGGACTAGCGGTTACAATGAGCAGTTCTTC. The chain is built from TRBV18 and TRBJ2-1; 10 nucleotides match TRBD2. V shed 3 bases, J shed 4 bases, and the junction held 6 bases outside the gene matches. There are 16 residues in the CDR3. Germline V gene sequence: CDR1 KGHSH, CDR2 LQKENI.

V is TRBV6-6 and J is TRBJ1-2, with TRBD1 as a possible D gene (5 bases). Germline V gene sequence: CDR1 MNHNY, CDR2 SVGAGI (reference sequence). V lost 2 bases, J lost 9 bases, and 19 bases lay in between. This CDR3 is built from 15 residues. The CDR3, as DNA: TGTGCCAGCAGTTACCTAGGGGTTCTACGATCGAGCTACACCTTC. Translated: CASSYLGVLRSSYTF.

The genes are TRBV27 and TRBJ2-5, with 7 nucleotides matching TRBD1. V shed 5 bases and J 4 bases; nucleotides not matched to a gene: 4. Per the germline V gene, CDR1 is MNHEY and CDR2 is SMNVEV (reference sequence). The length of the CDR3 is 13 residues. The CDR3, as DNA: TGTGCCAGCAGTGCGCGACAGGGAGAGACCCAGTACTTC. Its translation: CASSARQGETQYF.

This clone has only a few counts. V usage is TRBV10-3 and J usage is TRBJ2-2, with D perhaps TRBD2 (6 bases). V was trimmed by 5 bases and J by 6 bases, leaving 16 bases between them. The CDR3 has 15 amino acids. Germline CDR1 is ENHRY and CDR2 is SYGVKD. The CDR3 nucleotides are TGTGCCATCAGTACTCGGGGGAGGACGTCCGGGGAGCTGTTTTTT. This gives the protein CAISTRGRTSGELFF.

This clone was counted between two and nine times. CDR3 sequence (DNA): TGTGCCAGCAGCGTACTCGGACAGGGACCCTCCTACAATGAGCAGTTCTTC. Translated, it gives CASSVLGQGPSYNEQFF. This chain connects TRBV9 to TRBJ2-1; 8 positions match TRBD1. This CDR3 contains 17 residues. Per germline, CDR1 SGDLS and CDR2 YYNGEE. The junction had 6 bases not matched to a gene; V was cut back by 1 base and J by 0 bases.

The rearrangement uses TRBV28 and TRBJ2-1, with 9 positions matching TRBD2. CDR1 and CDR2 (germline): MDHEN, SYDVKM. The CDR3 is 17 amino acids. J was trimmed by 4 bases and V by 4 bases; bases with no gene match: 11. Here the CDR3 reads CASSYSGRSGLYNEQFF. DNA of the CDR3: TGTGCCAGCAGTTATAGCGGGAGATCAGGGCTTTACAATGAGCAGTTCTTC.

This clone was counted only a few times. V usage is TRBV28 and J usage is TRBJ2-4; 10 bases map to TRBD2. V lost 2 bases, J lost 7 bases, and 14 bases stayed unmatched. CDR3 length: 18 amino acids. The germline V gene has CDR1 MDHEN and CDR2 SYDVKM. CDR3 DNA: TGTGCCAGCAGTTTAACGGGACTAGCGACTCGTGGGGGGAACATTCAGTACTTC. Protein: CASSLTGLATRGGNIQYF.

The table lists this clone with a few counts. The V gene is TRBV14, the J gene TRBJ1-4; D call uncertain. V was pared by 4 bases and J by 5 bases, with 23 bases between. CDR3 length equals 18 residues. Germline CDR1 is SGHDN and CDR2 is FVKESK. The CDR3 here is CASSPYHRSGDYNEKLFF. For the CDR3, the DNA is TGTGCCAGCAGCCCTTACCACCGCAGTGGAGACTACAATGAAAAACTGTTTTTT.

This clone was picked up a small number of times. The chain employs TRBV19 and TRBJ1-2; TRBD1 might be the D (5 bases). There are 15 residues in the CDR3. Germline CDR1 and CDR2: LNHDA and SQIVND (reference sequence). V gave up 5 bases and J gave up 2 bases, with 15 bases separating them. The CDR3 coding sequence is TGTGCCAGTAGTCCCCGCGGGACGCTCAACTATGGCTACACCTTC. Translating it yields CASSPRGTLNYGYTF.

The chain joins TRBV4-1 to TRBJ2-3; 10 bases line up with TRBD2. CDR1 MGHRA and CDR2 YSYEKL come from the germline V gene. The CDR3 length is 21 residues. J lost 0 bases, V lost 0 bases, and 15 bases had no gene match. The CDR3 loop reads CASSQDGKASGSALSTDTQYF. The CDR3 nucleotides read TGCGCCAGCAGCCAAGATGGGAAAGCTAGCGGGAGTGCCCTAAGCACAGATACGCAGTATTTT.

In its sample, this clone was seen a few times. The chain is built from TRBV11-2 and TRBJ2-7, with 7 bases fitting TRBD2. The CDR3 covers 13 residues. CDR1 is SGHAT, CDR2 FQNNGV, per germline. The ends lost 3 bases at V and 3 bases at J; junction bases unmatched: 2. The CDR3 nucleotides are TGTGCCAGCAGCTTTTTAGCGGGCTACGAGCAGTACTTC. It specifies CASSFLAGYEQYF.

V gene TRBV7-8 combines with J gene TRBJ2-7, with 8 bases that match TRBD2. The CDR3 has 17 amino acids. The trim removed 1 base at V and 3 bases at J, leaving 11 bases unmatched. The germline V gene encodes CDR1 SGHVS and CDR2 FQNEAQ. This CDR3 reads CASSLGGLAGRGYEQYV. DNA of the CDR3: TGTGCCAGCAGCTTAGGCGGGCTAGCGGGTAGGGGCTACGAGCAGTACGTC.

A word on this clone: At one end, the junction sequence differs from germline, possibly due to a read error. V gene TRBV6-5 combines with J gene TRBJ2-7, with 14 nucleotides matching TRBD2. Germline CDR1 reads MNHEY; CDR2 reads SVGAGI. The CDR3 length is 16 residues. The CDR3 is CASSYSGTSGGYEQYF. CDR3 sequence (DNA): TGTGCCAGCAGTTACTCTGGGACTAGCGGGGGCTACGAACAGTACTTC.

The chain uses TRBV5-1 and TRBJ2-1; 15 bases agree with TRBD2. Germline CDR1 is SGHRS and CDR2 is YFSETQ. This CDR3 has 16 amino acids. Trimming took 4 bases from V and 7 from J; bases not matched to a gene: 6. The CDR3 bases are TGCGCCAGCAGCCCGGAGGGGACTAGCGGGAGGAATGAGCAGTTCTTC. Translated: CASSPEGTSGRNEQFF.

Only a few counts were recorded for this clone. The chain's CDR3 is CASSPQARAIFDNEQFF. CDR3 DNA sequence: TGTGCCAGCAGCCCTCAGGCGAGGGCCATCTTCGACAATGAGCAGTTCTTC. The chain recombines TRBV7-2 with TRBJ2-1; a possible D gene is TRBD2 (5 bases). This CDR3 contains 17 residues. Germline CDR1 is SGHTA and CDR2 is FQGNSA. V lost 5 bases and J lost 5, with 22 bases in between.

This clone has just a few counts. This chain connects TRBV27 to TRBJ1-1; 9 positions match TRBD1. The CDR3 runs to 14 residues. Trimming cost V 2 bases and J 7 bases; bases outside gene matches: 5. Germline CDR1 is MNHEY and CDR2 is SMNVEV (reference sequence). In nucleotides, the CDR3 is TGTGCCAGCAGTTTAAGACAGGGGGGTGTTGAAGCTTTCTTT. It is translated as CASSLRQGGVEAFF.

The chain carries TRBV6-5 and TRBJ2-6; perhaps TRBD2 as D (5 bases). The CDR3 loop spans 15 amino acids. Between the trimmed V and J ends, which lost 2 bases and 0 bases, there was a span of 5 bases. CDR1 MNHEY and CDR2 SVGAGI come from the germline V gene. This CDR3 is CASSYGSSGANVLTF. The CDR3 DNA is TGTGCCAGCAGTTACGGGAGCTCTGGGGCCAACGTCCTGACTTTC.

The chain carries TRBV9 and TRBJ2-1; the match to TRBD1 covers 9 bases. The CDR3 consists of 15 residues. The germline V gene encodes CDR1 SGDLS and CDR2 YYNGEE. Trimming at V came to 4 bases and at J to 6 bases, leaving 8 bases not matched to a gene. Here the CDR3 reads CASSLRDREVNEQFF. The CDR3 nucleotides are TGTGCCAGCAGCCTACGGGACAGGGAGGTCAATGAGCAGTTCTTC.